Listed here are 23 T cell receptor beta chains from one sample, sequenced in a study of CD8 T cells in ankylosing spondylitis. Findings and limits, study-wide: A TCR beta motif of eight highly homologous variants appeared characteristic of ankylosing spondylitis blood.

Antigens for these TCRs are unknown. TCRdb re-called the 5' RACE reads with MiXCR, one entry per CDR3 protein. The sample has about 500,000 distinct CDR3 sequences; less than 6% are singletons. Sequenced: blood, either unsorted or a sorted T cell fraction (not recorded which). These receptors originate from a male donor with ankylosing spondylitis.

This clonotype was seen ten or more times. The V and J genes are TRBV20-1 and TRBJ1-5, with D possibly matching TRBD1 (6 bases). The germline CDR1 and CDR2 sequences are DFQATT and SNEGSKA (reference sequence). The CDR3 has 12 residues. V gave up 5 bases and J gave up 9 bases, with 14 bases separating them. CDR3 region: CSAPQGLGPQHF. The CDR3 region has the DNA TGCAGTGCTCCACAGGGTTTGGGGCCCCAGCATTTT.

This chain links TRBV19 with TRBJ1-5; tentatively, D is TRBD1 (6 bases). V was cut by 6 bases and J by 3 bases, with 15 bases left in between. CDR3 length: 15 residues. Germline CDR1 is LNHDA and CDR2 is SQIVND (reference sequence). The CDR3 DNA reads TGTGCCAGTAGCTTTGGACAGATTTTCAATCAGCCCCAGCATTTT. Encoded protein: CASSFGQIFNQPQHF.

The rearrangement links TRBV20-1 to TRBJ2-5; perhaps TRBD2 as D (6 bases). The V end was cut by 5 bases, the J end by 5 bases, with 18 bases between. The CDR3 spans 14 residues. CDR1 and CDR2 (germline): DFQATT, SNEGSKA (reference sequence). As DNA, the CDR3 is TGCAGTGCTGTTTATCGCCCCCGGGGGGAGACCCAGTACTTC. Its translation: CSAVYRPRGETQYF.

The sample holds many counts of this clonotype. This chain joins TRBV9 and TRBJ2-7; D unclear. This CDR3 is 13 amino acids long. Per the germline V gene, CDR1 is SGDLS and CDR2 is YYNGEE. V lost 9 bases and J lost 5, with 18 bases in between. The CDR3 DNA follows: TGTGCCACCGGTCGGAATCCTCAAGACGAGCAGTACTTC. Its translation: CATGRNPQDEQYF. The full variable domain, in which reference TRBV9 and TRBJ2-7 provide the parts outside the CDR3, is DSGVTQTPKHLITATGQRVTLRCSPRSGDLSVYWYQQSLDQGLQFLIQYYNGEERAKGNILERFSAQQFPDLHSELNLSSLELGDSALYFCATGRNPQDEQYFGPGTRLTVT.

This clonotype was recorded many times. The DNA of the CDR3 is TGTGCCAGCAGCTTTTCTATTACTAGCGGCTACGAGCAGTACTTC. Its translation: CASSFSITSGYEQYF. This chain joins TRBV5-5 and TRBJ2-7; 8 nucleotides match TRBD2. V lost 2 bases, J lost 3 bases, and 7 bases stayed unmatched. This CDR3 spans 15 amino acids. From germline, CDR1 is SGHKS and CDR2 YYEKEE (reference sequence).

This clonotype was recorded at least ten times. The chain couples TRBV6-5 to TRBJ2-7; 8 bases align to TRBD1. Germline CDR1 reads MNHEY; CDR2 reads SVGAGI. The ends lost 0 bases at V and 1 base at J; junction bases unmatched: 2. This CDR3 comprises 15 residues. CDR3 sequence: CASSYSGQASYEQYF. The CDR3 nucleotides are TGTGCCAGCAGTTACTCGGGACAGGCTTCCTACGAGCAGTACTTC.

V is TRBV18 and J is TRBJ2-5, with D possibly being TRBD2 (6 bases). Germline V lookup: CDR1 KGHSH, CDR2 LQKENI. V was shortened by 3 bases and J by 5 bases, with 13 bases between the two germline ends. This CDR3 has 14 amino acids. CDR3 protein: CASSPGVRGETQYF. DNA for the CDR3: TGTGCCAGCTCACCGGGGGTCCGGGGGGAGACCCAGTACTTC.

The chain recombines TRBV4-2 with TRBJ2-1, with D perhaps being TRBD1 or TRBD2 (5 bases each). Trimming pared 1 base from V and 0 bases from J, leaving 13 bases between. This CDR3 region has 17 residues. CDR1 and CDR2 (germline): LGHNA, YNFKEQ. CDR3 region: CASSQASGPNSYNEQFF. CDR3 coding DNA: TGTGCCAGCAGCCAAGCATCGGGACCAAACTCCTACAATGAGCAGTTCTTC.

This clonotype was detected a few times. The chain links TRBV14 to TRBJ2-1; TRBD2 might be the D (5 bases). Trimming took 3 bases from V and 6 from J, leaving 12 bases between them. The CDR3 has 14 amino acids. Germline V gene data show CDR1 as SGHDN and CDR2 as FVKESK. As DNA, the CDR3 is TGTGCCAGCAGCCAGAGGGTAGTTCGCAATGAGCAGTTCTTC. Translated, it gives CASSQRVVRNEQFF.

This clonotype has at least ten counts. The germline gene is not matched at one end of the junction; a read error may be the cause. The rearrangement joins TRBV5-1 to TRBJ2-2, with D possibly being TRBD1 or TRBD2 (5 bases each). Germline values: CDR1 SGHRS, CDR2 YFSETQ. The CDR3 has 13 amino acids. CDR3 DNA sequence: TGTGCCAGCAGCTTGGGGGACACCGGGGAGCTGTTTTTT. This codes for CASSLGDTGELFF.

This clonotype was counted many times. V is TRBV20-1 and J is TRBJ2-2, with a tentative D call TRBD1 (6 bases). The CDR3 is 15 residues long. Germline V gene data show CDR1 as DFQATT and CDR2 as SNEGSKA (reference sequence). V gave up 0 bases and J gave up 7 bases, with 15 bases separating them. The CDR3 nucleotides are TGCAGTGCTAGAGATCACAAACAGGGCAGCGGGGAGCTGTTTTTT. It codes for CSARDHKQGSGELFF.

The sample holds many counts of this clonotype. This chain connects TRBV5-1 to TRBJ2-3, with 8 positions matching TRBD2. The germline V gene encodes CDR1 SGHRS and CDR2 YFSETQ. The CDR3 covers 15 residues. Trimming at V came to 7 bases and at J to 1 base, leaving 8 bases not matched to a gene. CDR3 in DNA: TGCGCCAGCGCCTTGGCGGGGGGTGGCACAGATACGCAGTATTTT. Protein sequence: CASALAGGGTDTQYF.

The genes are TRBV18 and TRBJ2-7; 8 nucleotides match TRBD1. V shed 5 bases and J 6 bases; nucleotides not matched to a gene: 3. The germline V gene has CDR1 KGHSH and CDR2 LQKENI. The CDR3 spans 12 residues. The CDR3 protein is CASSSDRVEQYF. CDR3 bases: TGTGCCAGCTCATCGGACAGGGTCGAGCAGTACTTC.

This clonotype was found a few times. V usage is TRBV19 and J usage is TRBJ2-6; 8 bases align to TRBD1. With 5 bases clipped from V and 0 bases from J, the junction kept 6 bases outside the gene matches. CDR1 LNHDA and CDR2 SQIVND come from the germline V gene (reference sequence). The CDR3 runs to 17 residues. The CDR3 bases are TGTGCCAGTAGTTTCGGACAGGGTAGCTCTGGGGCCAACGTCCTGACTTTC. Its protein product is CASSFGQGSSGANVLTF.

The sample holds many counts of this clonotype. The chain has TRBV20-1 and TRBJ1-4; D is uncertain. CDR3 length: 13 residues. Germline loops: CDR1 DFQATT, CDR2 SNEGSKA (reference sequence). V lost 5 bases and J 4 bases, leaving 11 bases between the germline ends. This CDR3 is CSAERALNEKLFF. CDR3 DNA sequence: TGCAGTGCTGAGAGAGCCCTTAATGAAAAACTGTTTTTT.

This clonotype was counted many times. This sequence joins TRBV7-9 and TRBJ2-1; maybe TRBD1 (5 bases). The V and J ends lost 2 bases and 5 bases respectively, with 7 bases between them. The germline CDR1 and CDR2 sequences are SEHNR and FQNEAQ (reference sequence). The CDR3 is 13 amino acids. CDR3 in DNA: TGTGCCAGCAGCTTAAGACAGAACAATGAGCAGTTCTTC. Protein sequence: CASSLRQNNEQFF.

This clonotype appeared many times. V and J are TRBV9 and TRBJ2-3, with D perhaps TRBD2 (7 bases). CDR3 length: 15 residues. V dropped 0 bases and J dropped 2 bases, with 10 bases sitting between them. Germline V lookup: CDR1 SGDLS, CDR2 YYNGEE. The CDR3 DNA follows: TGTGCCAGCAGCGTAGCGGGGGGCCTCACAGATACGCAGTATTTT. Protein product: CASSVAGGLTDTQYF. Using reference TRBV9 and TRBJ2-3 for the parts outside the CDR3, the full variable domain is DSGVTQTPKHLITATGQRVTLRCSPRSGDLSVYWYQQSLDQGLQFLIQYYNGEERAKGNILERFSAQQFPDLHSELNLSSLELGDSALYFCASSVAGGLTDTQYFGPGTRLTVL.

As regards this clonotype: One junction end disagrees with the germline gene, perhaps due to a read error. V usage is TRBV4-2 and J usage is TRBJ2-1, with D perhaps given as TRBD1 or TRBD2 (5 bases each). The CDR3 length is 17 residues. The germline V gene encodes CDR1 LGHNA and CDR2 YNFKEQ. CDR3 sequence (DNA): TGTGCCAGCAGCCAGTTGGGACCGACTTTGGGATACAATGTTAATAACTTC. It encodes CASSQLGPTLGYNVNNF.

This clonotype was counted many times. The chain recombines TRBV6-1 with TRBJ2-7; D may be TRBD1 (6 bases). This CDR3 is 14 amino acids long. Germline V CDR1 and CDR2: MNHNS, SASEGT. V was pared by 6 bases and J by 4 bases, with 16 bases between. In nucleotides, the CDR3 is TGTGCCAGCAGCGTTAACAGGGATTTTTACGAGCAGTACTTC. Its protein is CASSVNRDFYEQYF.

This clonotype was seen many times. This chain uses TRBV7-2 with TRBJ1-1, with D tentatively TRBD1 (6 bases). Germline CDR1 and CDR2: SGHTA and FQGNSA. This CDR3 is 14 amino acids long. The V and J ends lost 5 bases and 4 bases respectively, with 14 bases between them. The CDR3 DNA follows: TGTGCCAGCAGCGTTGGGGGGGGGCTCACTGAAGCTTTCTTT. Protein: CASSVGGGLTEAFF.

There are many counts of this clonotype. V usage is TRBV28 and J usage is TRBJ1-6; D unclear. The V and J ends lost 5 bases and 7 bases respectively, with 6 bases between them. The germline gives CDR1 MDHEN, CDR2 SYDVKM. There are 12 residues in the CDR3. CDR3 residues: CASSERNSPLHF. DNA of the CDR3: TGTGCCAGCAGTGAACGGAATTCACCCCTCCACTTT. Filled out from reference TRBV28 and TRBJ1-6, the complete variable domain reads DVKVTQSSRYLVKRTGEKVFLECVQDMDHENMFWYRQDPGLGLRLIYFSYDVKMKEKGDIPEGYSVSREKKERFSLILESASTNQTSMYLCASSERNSPLHFGNGTRLTVT.

This clonotype has at least ten counts. This chain uses TRBV7-9 with TRBJ2-7; 8 bases align to TRBD2. J gave up 5 bases and V 2 bases, and 8 bases lay outside the gene matches. The CDR3 covers 15 residues. Germline V CDR1 and CDR2: SEHNR, FQNEAQ (reference sequence). CDR3 in amino acids: CASSLSGGRRDEQYF. The CDR3 DNA reads TGTGCCAGCAGCTTATCTGGCGGGAGGAGGGACGAGCAGTACTTC.

Ten or more counts support this clonotype. The chain employs TRBV12-3 or TRBV12-4 and TRBJ2-7; D may match TRBD1 or TRBD2 (5 bases each). With 6 bases removed from V and 2 bases from J, the gap between germline ends came to 14 bases. The length of the CDR3 is 14 residues. In DNA form, the CDR3 reads TGTGCCAGCAGCAGGAACAAGGGACCCTACGAGCAGTACTTC. Residues: CASSRNKGPYEQYF.